These 23 T cell receptor beta chains were sequenced from one sample in a study of T cell responses to AZD1222 COVID-19 vaccine. Sequencing used immunoSEQ multiplex PCR; TCRdb keeps in-frame clones, though not all of them. The data hold 150,000 or so clones, with roughly 90% observed a single time. Here the sequenced sample was peripheral blood, taken on day 0 of AZD1222 vaccination. The receptors stem from an adult in good health.

This chain joins TRBV4-3 and TRBJ2-3, with D unresolved. The length of the CDR3 is 15 residues. Looked up from germline, CDR1 is LGHNA and CDR2 is YSLEER. Trimming pared 0 bases from V and 1 base from J, leaving 8 bases between. The CDR3 DNA reads TGCGCCAGCAGCCAAGAGGCTAGGGGCACAGATACGCAGTATTTT. As protein: CASSQEARGTDTQYF.

This chain joins TRBV6-2 or TRBV6-3 and TRBJ2-7; D ambiguous. V gave up 6 bases and J gave up 6 bases, with 12 bases separating them. The CDR3 extends over 12 amino acids. Germline-derived CDR1 and CDR2 are MNHEY and SVGEGT. The CDR3: CASSRYASEQYF. The CDR3 DNA sequence: TGTGCCAGCAGCCGTTACGCGTCCGAGCAGTACTTC.

V gene TRBV19 combines with J gene TRBJ2-5; tentative D call: TRBD2 (5 bases). With 6 bases removed from V and 3 bases from J, the gap between germline ends came to 14 bases. The CDR3 totals 14 residues. Germline assignment: CDR1 LNHDA and CDR2 SQIVND (reference sequence). This chain's CDR3 is CASSAFGGEETQYF. In nucleotides, the CDR3 is TGTGCCAGTAGCGCTTTCGGAGGAGAAGAGACCCAGTACTTC.

In this sample, this clone turned up once. The rearrangement links TRBV5-1 to TRBJ2-7; possible D gene TRBD1, 5 bases. The germline V and J ends were trimmed by 3 bases and 6 bases, with 7 bases remaining between them. This CDR3 has 11 residues. Germline V gene data show CDR1 as SGHRS and CDR2 as YFSETQ. This chain's CDR3 is CASSSGIEQYF. In DNA, the CDR3 is TGCGCCAGCAGCTCAGGGATCGAGCAGTACTTC.

The chain is built from TRBV7-2 and TRBJ2-7, with D unresolved. Trimming removed 4 bases from V and 3 bases from J, with 10 bases in between. Germline lookup yields CDR1 SGHTA and CDR2 FQGNSA. The CDR3 is 13 residues long. DNA for the CDR3: TGTGCCAGCAGCTCCGCTTACTACTACGAGCAGTACTTC. This gives the protein CASSSAYYYEQYF.

The J gene is TRBJ2-7, the V gene TRBV6-2 or TRBV6-3; D is unclear. Between the trimmed V and J ends, which lost 5 bases and 3 bases, there was a span of 14 bases. Germline loops: CDR1 MNHEY, CDR2 SVGEGT. The CDR3 runs 14 residues. This chain's CDR3 is CASSPLLSRYEQYF. The DNA of the CDR3 is TGTGCCAGCAGTCCACTCCTCAGCCGCTACGAGCAGTACTTC.

Comments on this clone: Mismatch with germline at one junction end may stem from a read error. V gene TRBV20-1 combines with J gene TRBJ1-5; D unresolved. This CDR3 is built from 10 residues. The germline CDR1 and CDR2 sequences are DFQATT and SNEGSKA (reference sequence). In DNA, the CDR3 is TGCAGTGCTAGAGTTGGCAGCCCCCCGTTT. Its protein is CSARVGSPPF.

In DNA form, the CDR3 reads TGCGCCAGCAGCCCGGGACTAGCGGGAGTTGGTAATGAGCAGTTCTTC. Amino acids: CASSPGLAGVGNEQFF. The V gene is TRBV5-1, the J gene TRBJ2-1, with 14 nucleotides matching TRBD2. The CDR3 length is 16 residues. The germline CDR1 and CDR2 sequences are SGHRS and YFSETQ. V lost 4 bases, J lost 7 bases, and 7 bases stayed unmatched.

This chain joins TRBV4-1 and TRBJ1-5; 7 bases are shared with TRBD1. The CDR3 is 18 residues long. J lost 2 bases, V lost 0 bases, and 10 bases had no gene match. Germline values: CDR1 MGHRA, CDR2 YSYEKL. For the CDR3, the DNA is TGCGCCAGCAGCCAAGACCCCCTCACCGACAGGGGCAATCAGCCCCAGCATTTT. It codes for CASSQDPLTDRGNQPQHF.

The V and J genes are TRBV6-5 and TRBJ2-5; D not resolved. Germline CDR1 is MNHEY and CDR2 is SVGAGI. V was trimmed by 0 bases and J by 7 bases, leaving 3 bases between them. CDR3 length: 11 amino acids. Written as DNA, the CDR3 is TGTGCCAGCAGTTACTCGGGGACCCAGTACTTC. Its translation is CASSYSGTQYF.

The chain carries TRBV15 and TRBJ1-6; a weak D match, TRBD1 (5 bases). V lost 0 bases and J 4 bases, leaving 16 bases between the germline ends. This CDR3 is built from 18 residues. Germline values: CDR1 LNHNV, CDR2 YYDKDF (reference sequence). The CDR3 loop reads CATSRDPRQGEYNSPLHF. The CDR3 region has the DNA TGTGCCACCAGCAGAGATCCGCGACAAGGGGAATATAATTCACCCCTCCACTTT.

The CDR3 spells CASSQEGETQYF. The CDR3 bases are TGTGCCAGCAGCCAAGAGGGGGAGACCCAGTACTTC. V usage is TRBV4-2 and J usage is TRBJ2-5; D is undetermined. Germline lookup yields CDR1 LGHNA and CDR2 YNFKEQ. Trimming removed 0 bases at V and 5 bases at J, with 4 bases between. The length of the CDR3 is 12 residues.

This chain links TRBV19 with TRBJ2-1; 10 bases fit TRBD2. Germline V gives CDR1 LNHDA, CDR2 SQIVND (reference sequence). After removal of 3 bases from V and 7 bases from J, the junction contained 12 bases not matched to a gene. The CDR3 consists of 17 residues. As DNA, the CDR3 is TGTGCCAGTAGTATTATTAGCGGGAGGTTCTCGGGGAATGAGCAGTTCTTC. Translating gives CASSIISGRFSGNEQFF.

This clone was seen repeatedly, ten times or more. V and J are TRBV7-8 and TRBJ1-1; D is uncertain. The CDR3 has 14 residues. In germline, CDR1 is SGHVS, CDR2 FQNEAQ. With 5 bases removed from V and 1 base from J, the gap between germline ends came to 11 bases. CDR3 region: CASSPATANTEAFF. CDR3 DNA sequence: TGTGCCAGCAGCCCCGCGACCGCGAACACTGAAGCTTTCTTT.

V gene TRBV10-3 combines with J gene TRBJ2-1, with 7 bases identical to TRBD2. Per the germline V gene, CDR1 is ENHRY and CDR2 is SYGVKD. The length of the CDR3 is 14 residues. Unmatched junction bases numbered 15, after V lost 10 bases and J lost 9 bases. The CDR3 sequence: CATERDAWLGEQFF. In DNA, the CDR3 is TGTGCCACCGAGCGGGACGCGTGGTTGGGTGAGCAGTTCTTC.

This rearrangement joins TRBV4-1 to TRBJ1-1, with TRBD1 as a possible D gene (5 bases). CDR3 length: 14 amino acids. CDR1 MGHRA and CDR2 YSYEKL come from the germline V gene. Trimming removed 0 bases from V and 2 bases from J, with 7 bases in between. The CDR3 DNA is TGCGCCAGCAGCCAAGACGGGACTAACACTGAAGCTTTCTTT. Translated: CASSQDGTNTEAFF.

The V call is TRBV10-2, the J call TRBJ1-4; perhaps TRBD1 as D (6 bases). Trimming removed 2 bases from V and 5 bases from J, with 15 bases in between. Germline CDR1 is WSHSY and CDR2 is SAAADI. CDR3 size: 16 residues. CDR3 sequence (DNA): TGCGCCAGCAGTGAGGCTACTCCAAGGGGGAATGAAAAACTGTTTTTT. This translates into CASSEATPRGNEKLFF.

This clone appeared once. This chain joins TRBV5-5 and TRBJ2-7; D is undetermined. Trimming removed 0 bases at V and 6 bases at J, with 10 bases between. CDR1 SGHKS and CDR2 YYEKEE come from the germline V gene (reference sequence). There are 13 residues in the CDR3. The CDR3 loop is CASSLDGSVEQYF. The CDR3, as DNA: TGTGCCAGCAGCTTGGACGGCAGTGTCGAGCAGTACTTC.

This chain connects TRBV19 to TRBJ2-6; the D gene is possibly TRBD2 (6 bases). Germline loops: CDR1 LNHDA, CDR2 SQIVND (reference sequence). The V gene lost 3 bases and the J gene lost 2 bases, with 8 bases spanning the gap. The CDR3 sequence is 15 residues long. The CDR3 DNA reads as TGTGCCAGTAGTATGGAGGGAACTGGGGCCAACGTCCTGACTTTC. Encoded protein: CASSMEGTGANVLTF.

The V call is TRBV6-4, the J call TRBJ1-2; D call uncertain. V was pared by 2 bases and J by 8 bases, with 9 bases between. In germline, CDR1 is MRHNA, CDR2 SNTAGT. The CDR3 runs to 12 residues. CDR3 sequence: CASSDPGAGYTF. The CDR3 DNA reads TGTGCCAGCAGTGACCCGGGAGCGGGCTACACCTTC.

The chain links TRBV9 to TRBJ2-7, with unresolved D. The CDR3 is made up of 14 amino acids. With 0 bases removed from V and 4 bases from J, the gap between germline ends came to 11 bases. Germline V gene sequence: CDR1 SGDLS, CDR2 YYNGEE. CDR3 sequence reads: CASSVAGRSYEQYF. The CDR3 bases are TGTGCCAGCAGCGTAGCGGGTCGGAGTTACGAGCAGTACTTC.

The table lists this clone with a count of one. The genes are TRBV7-9 and TRBJ2-7; 9 nucleotides agree with TRBD2. V shed 5 bases, J shed 3 bases, and the junction held 5 bases outside the gene matches. CDR3 size: 14 residues. Germline CDR1 reads SEHNR; CDR2 reads FQNEAQ (reference sequence). CDR3 region: CASSIRSGSYEQYF. CDR3 sequence (DNA): TGTGCCAGCAGCATACGTAGCGGGAGCTACGAGCAGTACTTC.

The rearrangement uses TRBV9 and TRBJ2-1, with D hard to call. Trimming removed 0 bases at V and 1 base at J, with 17 bases between. This CDR3 contains 18 residues. The germline CDR1 and CDR2 sequences are SGDLS and YYNGEE. CDR3 amino acids: CASSVATRDLFSYNEQFF. CDR3 nucleotide sequence: TGTGCCAGCAGCGTAGCTACAAGAGATCTTTTTTCCTACAATGAGCAGTTCTTC.